This T cell receptor beta chain was profiled in a study of CD8+ T cells in alopecia areata (dated by TCRdb to 2016 to 2018). For the wider study: The treated patients took part in an open-label pilot trial in which moderate-to-severe alopecia areata was treated with oral tofacitinib at 5 to 10 mg twice daily. Tofacitinib was administered for 6 to 18 months, and 6 months of follow-up off drug were then conducted to assess delayed response and recurrence. For the treated patients, the SALT score, which quantifies what percentage of scalp surface area is affected, served as the measure of disease severity. In both human patients and the C3H/HeJ mouse model, the study applied high-throughput TCRbeta sequencing to look at T cell clonal expansion in alopecia areata. In humans, TCRbeta sequencing was performed on scalp tissue and on sorted CD4+ and CD8+ peripheral blood T cells from healthy controls and from patients with patchy or totalis/universalis alopecia areata. Biopsies were taken from tofacitinib-treated patients at baseline and again at 4 and 24 weeks into treatment, and several of those patients also had a later scalp biopsy. Scalp clonality was compared among normal scalp (n=4), patchy alopecia areata scalp (n=8), and alopecia totalis/universalis scalp (n=8). The RNA source kit depended on sample type: the PAXgene miRNA kit for fixed scalp, the miRNeasy kit for PBMCs, and the RNeasy kit for mouse skin. TCRbeta CDR3 regions were amplified by immunoSEQ multiplex PCR with 35 Vbeta forward and 13 Jbeta reverse primers. Study-wide conclusions, independent of this receptor: Resident alphabeta T cells in normal human skin are also sequenced, complicating scalp TCR repertoire analysis, unlike mouse skin dominated by gammadelta T cells. Many expanded lesional clones were found to persist in scalp and blood during tofacitinib treatment, and relapse after treatment cessation may be partly explained by this persistence. Shared TCR sequences between patients were less evident than in mice, which may be partly attributable to HLA diversity in the patient population. Because the treated cohort was small and had just a single nonresponder, larger studies are needed to establish links between baseline CD8+ expansion and response. Scalp clonality and the number of expanded CD8+ clones among the top 100 scalp clones were significantly decreased by tofacitinib. Higher clonality and more expanded CD8+ clones were observed in lesional scalp than in normal scalp, particularly in alopecia totalis/universalis, a finding suggestive of antigenic drive.

CDR1 and CDR2 are read off the germline V gene as SGHDT and YYEEEE. Both ends counted, the CDR3 spans 14 residues. Here the CDR3 DNA is all that survives: 42 bases in frame from base 1. V gives up 4 bases and J gives up 0 bases, and the segment between their germline ends measures 11 bases. Notes on this clone: It lacks a known antigen. The CDR3 end shows no conserved phenylalanine or tryptophan, and so a read error is likely.

Library method: the immunoSEQ multiplex PCR assay. To provide template for TCR sequencing, every sample had RNA extracted and reverse transcribed into cDNA. First-strand cDNA was synthesized with SuperScript III using a 2:1 mix of oligo-dT and random hexamers. Amplification bias was assessed with a synthetic immune receptor repertoire, and residual bias was removed computationally. The original pipeline was this. Raw reads were preprocessed to remove errors, and CDR3 was defined according to IMGT conventions as the region from the conserved cysteine to phenylalanine. Clonality was calculated as 1 minus Shannon entropy normalized by log2 of the number of productive unique TCRs. Whether each scalp clone was CD4 or CD8 was inferred by checking scalp TCRbeta sequences against the CD4 and CD8 repertoires from sorted blood. TCRdb provides this immuneACCESS table in a form limited to in-frame rearrangements. Some clones are lacking; in checked studies, under half of them reflect an unresolved V gene, and why the rest are absent is not known. That table gives V, J and clone size, and the DNA gave D and trimming. Recorded for this sample are 85,000 to 95,000 clones; about 70% of them occurred a single time. Around 16% of the sample rests with the top ten.

The meaning of the sample's treatment or condition label: oral pan-JAK inhibitor, 5-10 mg twice daily. Lesional scalp punch biopsies and peripheral blood were obtained from alopecia areata patients. PBMCs were isolated by density centrifugation and stained for CD3, CD4 and CD8, and CD4+ and CD8+ T cells were sorted on a FACSAria. Recombination joined TRBV5-6 with TRBJ2-7; the D gene may be TRBD1 or TRBD2, since each aligns over 5 bases. The TCR sequence derives from a human donor with alopecia areata. Here the sequenced sample was CD8+ T cells sorted from blood, taken around week 44, from a patient treated with tofacitinib. In nucleotides, the sequence is TGTGCCAGCAGCCCCGGGACGAGCTCCTACGAGCAGTACTCC. Its translation is CASSPGTSSYEQYS.